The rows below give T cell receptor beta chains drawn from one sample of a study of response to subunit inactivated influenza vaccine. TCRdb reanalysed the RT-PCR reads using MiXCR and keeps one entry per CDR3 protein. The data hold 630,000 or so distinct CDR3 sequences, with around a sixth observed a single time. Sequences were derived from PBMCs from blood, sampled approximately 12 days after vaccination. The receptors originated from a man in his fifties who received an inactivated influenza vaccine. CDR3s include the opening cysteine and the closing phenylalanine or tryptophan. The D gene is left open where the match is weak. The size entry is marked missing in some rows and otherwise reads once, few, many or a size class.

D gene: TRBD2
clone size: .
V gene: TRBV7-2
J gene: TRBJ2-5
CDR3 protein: CASSAPPGGETQYF
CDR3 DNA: TGTGCCAGCAGCGCCCCCCCGGGGGGGGAGACCCAGTACTTC

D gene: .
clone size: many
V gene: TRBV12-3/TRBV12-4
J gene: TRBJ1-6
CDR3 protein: CASSFTTGRSPLHF
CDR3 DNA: TGTGCCAGCAGTTTTACCACAGGGCGATCACCCCTCCACTTT

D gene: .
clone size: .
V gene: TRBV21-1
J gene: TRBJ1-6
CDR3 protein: CASSKPRRLSSPLHF
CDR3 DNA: TGTGCCAGCAGCAAACCCCGGCGTTTGAGTTCACCCCTCCACTTT

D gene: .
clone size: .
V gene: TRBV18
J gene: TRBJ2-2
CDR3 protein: CASRRGANTGELFF
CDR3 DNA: TGTGCCAGTAGGAGGGGCGCGAACACCGGGGAGCTGTTTTTT

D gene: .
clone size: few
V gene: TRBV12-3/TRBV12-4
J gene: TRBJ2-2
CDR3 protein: CASSLRQSGELFF
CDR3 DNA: TGTGCCAGCAGTCTCAGACAGTCCGGGGAGCTGTTTTTT

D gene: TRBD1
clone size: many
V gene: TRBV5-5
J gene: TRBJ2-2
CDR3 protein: CASSLSRTGGITGELFF
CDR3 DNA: TGTGCCAGCAGCTTGTCTCGGACAGGGGGAATTACCGGGGAGCTGTTTTTT

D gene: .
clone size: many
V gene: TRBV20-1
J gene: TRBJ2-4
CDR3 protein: CSARDNIQYF
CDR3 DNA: TGCAGTGCTAGGGATAACATTCAGTACTTC

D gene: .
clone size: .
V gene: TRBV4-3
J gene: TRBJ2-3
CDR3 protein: CASSQEDSYTQYF
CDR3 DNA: TGCGCCAGCAGCCAAGAAGACAGTTATACGCAGTATTTT

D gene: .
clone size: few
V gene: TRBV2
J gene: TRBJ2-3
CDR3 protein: CATTDGPSTDTQYF
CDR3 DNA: TGTGCCACAACTGACGGTCCTAGCACAGATACGCAGTATTTT

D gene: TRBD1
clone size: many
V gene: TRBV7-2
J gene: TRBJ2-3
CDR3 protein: CASSPNRGPPDTQYF
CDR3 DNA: TGTGCCAGCAGCCCCAACAGGGGCCCCCCAGATACGCAGTATTTT

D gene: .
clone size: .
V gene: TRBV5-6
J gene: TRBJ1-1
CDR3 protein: CASSLGPTPNTEAFF
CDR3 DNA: TGTGCCAGCAGCTTGGGGCCGACCCCGAACACTGAAGCTTTCTTT

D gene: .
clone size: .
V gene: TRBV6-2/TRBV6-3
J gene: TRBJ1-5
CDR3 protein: CASTDDGNQPQHF
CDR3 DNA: TGTGCCAGCACCGATGACGGGAATCAGCCCCAGCATTTT

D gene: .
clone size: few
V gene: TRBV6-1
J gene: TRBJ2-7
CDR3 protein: CATGGKGSSYEQYF
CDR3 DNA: TGTGCCACCGGTGGTAAGGGGAGTTCCTACGAGCAGTACTTC

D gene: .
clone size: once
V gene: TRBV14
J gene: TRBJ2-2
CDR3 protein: CASSQGTLNTGELFF
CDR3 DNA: TGTGCCAGCAGCCAAGGGACGCTTAACACCGGGGAGCTGTTTTTT

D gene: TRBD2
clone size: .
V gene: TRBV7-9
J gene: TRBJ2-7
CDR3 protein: CASSQGLAGEGEQYF
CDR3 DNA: TGTGCCAGCAGCCAGGGACTAGCGGGAGAAGGTGAGCAGTACTTC

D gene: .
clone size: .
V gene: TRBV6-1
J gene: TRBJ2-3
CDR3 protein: CASSDLGVSTDTQYF
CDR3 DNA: TGTGCCAGCAGTGACTTAGGGGTCTCCACAGATACGCAGTATTTT

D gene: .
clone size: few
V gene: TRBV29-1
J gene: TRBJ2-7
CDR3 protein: CSVEARDNPYEQYF
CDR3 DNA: TGCAGCGTTGAAGCCAGGGACAATCCCTACGAGCAGTACTTC

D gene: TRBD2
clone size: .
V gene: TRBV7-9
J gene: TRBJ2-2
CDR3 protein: CASSLEAGGNTGELFF
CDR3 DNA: TGTGCCAGCAGCTTAGAAGCGGGGGGAAACACCGGGGAGCTGTTTTTT

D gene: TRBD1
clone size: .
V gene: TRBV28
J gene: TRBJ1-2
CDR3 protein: CASSLTGGRGDYGYTF
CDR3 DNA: TGTGCCAGCAGTCTAACAGGCGGCAGGGGGGACTATGGCTACACCTTC

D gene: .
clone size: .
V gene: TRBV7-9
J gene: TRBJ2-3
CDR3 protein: CASSFGVPDTQYF
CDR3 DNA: TGTGCCAGCAGCTTCGGGGTCCCAGATACGCAGTATTTT

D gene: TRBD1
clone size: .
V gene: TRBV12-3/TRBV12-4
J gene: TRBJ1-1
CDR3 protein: CASSPWDRGRSGTEAFF
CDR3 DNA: TGTGCCAGCAGTCCTTGGGACAGGGGGAGGTCAGGTACTGAAGCTTTCTTT

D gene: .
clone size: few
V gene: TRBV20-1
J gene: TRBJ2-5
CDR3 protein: CSARLAFRETQYF
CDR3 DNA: TGCAGTGCTAGACTAGCGTTCCGGGAGACCCAGTACTTC

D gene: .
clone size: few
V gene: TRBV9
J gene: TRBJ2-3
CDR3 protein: CASSVDGMTNTQYF
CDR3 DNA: TGTGCCAGCAGCGTCGACGGGATGACTAATACGCAGTATTTT

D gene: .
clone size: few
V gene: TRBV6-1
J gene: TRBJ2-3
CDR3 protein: CASSPRGVGAADTQYF
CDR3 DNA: TGTGCCAGCAGTCCCCGCGGGGTGGGGGCCGCAGATACGCAGTATTTT

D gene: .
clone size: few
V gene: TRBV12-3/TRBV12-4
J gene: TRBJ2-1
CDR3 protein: CASRGLGGPILYNEQFF
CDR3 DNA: TGTGCCAGCAGGGGCCTAGGCGGGCCCATCCTCTACAATGAGCAGTTCTTC

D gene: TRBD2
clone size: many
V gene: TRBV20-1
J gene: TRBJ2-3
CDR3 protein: CSALRSSGRTDTQYF
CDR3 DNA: TGCAGTGCTCTCAGATCTAGCGGAAGAACAGATACGCAGTATTTT

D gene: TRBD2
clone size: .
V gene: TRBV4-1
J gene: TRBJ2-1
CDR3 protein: CASSQLAGGAYNEQFF
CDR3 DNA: TGCGCCAGCAGCCAACTAGCGGGAGGGGCTTACAATGAGCAGTTCTTC

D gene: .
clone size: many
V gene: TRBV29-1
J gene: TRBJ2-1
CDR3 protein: CSHFGGRDEQFF
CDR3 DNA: TGCAGCCATTTCGGGGGGCGGGATGAGCAGTTCTTC

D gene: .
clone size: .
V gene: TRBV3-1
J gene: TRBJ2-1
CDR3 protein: CASSQESGPPYNEQFF
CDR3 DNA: TGTGCCAGCAGCCAAGAGTCAGGCCCTCCCTACAATGAGCAGTTCTTC

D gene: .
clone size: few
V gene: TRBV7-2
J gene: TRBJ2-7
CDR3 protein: CASSLRYYGSHEQYF
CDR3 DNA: TGTGCCAGCAGCTTAAGGTACTACGGGAGCCACGAGCAGTACTTC

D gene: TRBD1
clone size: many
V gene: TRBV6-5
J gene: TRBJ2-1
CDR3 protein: CASSYSIGDRGDEQFF
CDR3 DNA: TGTGCCAGCAGTTACTCGATTGGGGACAGGGGCGATGAGCAGTTCTTC

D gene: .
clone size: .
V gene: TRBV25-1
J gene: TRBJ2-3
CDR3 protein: CASSEWDGTDTQYF
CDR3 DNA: TGTGCCAGCAGTGAATGGGACGGCACAGATACGCAGTATTTT

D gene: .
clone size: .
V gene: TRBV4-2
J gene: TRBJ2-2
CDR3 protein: CASSPPGEGRPGELFF
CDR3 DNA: TGTGCCAGCAGCCCCCCCGGCGAAGGGAGGCCCGGGGAGCTGTTTTTT

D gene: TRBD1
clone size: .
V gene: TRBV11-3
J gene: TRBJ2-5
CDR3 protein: CASSFRQGAQYF
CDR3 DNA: TGTGCCAGCAGCTTCCGACAGGGCGCACAGTACTTC